Given below is one T cell receptor beta chain in context. Its specificity is unknown. The data stem from a study of cytomegalovirus exposure and HLA in healthy donors. Study-wide results and limits: Specific recognition of CMV antigens was confirmed in vitro for three chains (all CMV-associated).

The protocol was immunoSEQ multiplex PCR, while the TCRdb copy is restricted to in-frame clones and leaves out a portion. Found here are around 140,000 clones, 75% to 90% of them singletons; the top ten hold 1% to 1.5%. V lost 4 bases, J lost 6 bases, and 17 bases lay in between. CDR1 and CDR2 (germline): SGHRS, YFSETQ. The CDR3 spans 14 residues. The source of this sequence is a woman aged 18-29 years in good health and CMV-seronegative. This chain uses TRBV5-1 with TRBJ2-7, with D possibly being TRBD2 (5 bases). Sequences were obtained from PBMCs. DNA of the CDR3: TGCGCCAGCAGCCCCGGGGTGGTCAAGTCCGAGCAGTACTTC. The encoded protein is CASSPGVVKSEQYF.